This T cell receptor beta chain was documented in a study of post-analysis software for immune sequencing data. This clonotype was counted a few times. What it binds is not known. Study outcomes and limitations: A few TRBV segments (TRBV5-6, TRBV5-1 and TRBV20-1 among them) occurred more frequently in patients than in controls.

Germline CDR1 is LGHNA and CDR2 is YSLEER. V was cut by 3 bases and J by 4 bases, with 15 bases left in between. The CDR3 consists of 15 residues. Unique molecular identifiers featured in each of the TCR beta cDNA libraries. MiXCR, applied by TCRdb to the PCR reads, yields one record per CDR3 protein. The sample consists of some 690,000 distinct CDR3 sequences, 25% to 30% of them appearing once. The chain couples TRBV4-3 to TRBJ1-1; a possible D gene is TRBD1 (5 bases). The sequence came from a girl between 10 and 17 years old with multiple sclerosis. Sequences were obtained from blood. The CDR3 DNA reads TGCGCCAGCAGCCAGGGACGGGGCGCGAGCACTGAAGCTTTCTTT. This gives the protein CASSQGRGASTEAFF.